Listed below are T cell receptor beta chains from one sample, sequenced in a study of glioma-infiltrating T cells. TCRdb reprocessed the multiplex PCR reads via MiXCR and lists one record per CDR3 protein. The sample shows about 180,000 distinct CDR3 sequences, approximately 40% of them seen only once. Input material: glioma tissue, nonneoplastic brain tissue, or PBMCs (not recorded which). These receptors originate from a human donor with low-grade glioma or glioblastoma, undergoing nonglioma brain surgery, or in good health (not recorded which). The CDR3 runs from the conserved cysteine through the conserved F or W. The D gene is left open where the match is weak. The listing skips clone size in some rows; elsewhere it reads once, few, many or a size class.

NA,NA,TRBV29-1,CSVSQASGANVLTF
NA,NA,TRBV4-1,CASSQFSGETQYF
NA,NA,TRBV4-3,CTSSFNGTQYF
NA,NA,TRBV2,CASTQGEYYGYTF
many,NA,TRBV15,CATSPRLNTDTQYF
NA,NA,TRBV9,CASSGDFHDEQFF
NA,NA,TRBV7-9,CASSPASGPDTGELFF
NA,TRBD1,TRBV2,CASSEGFMGTGGSRVAYEQYF
few,NA,TRBV28,CASSFRQYYSGNTIYF
many,NA,TRBV15,CATSGGRTNTEAFF
many,TRBD1,TRBV7-2,CASSSTGGPETQYF
NA,TRBD2,TRBV20-1,CSDSGLAGGPGTDTQYF
NA,NA,TRBV28,CVSSFIQTGNTIYF
many,TRBD1,TRBV20-1,CSARALETGGGQETQYF
once,TRBD1,TRBV29-1,CSLQGQGSFSMYNEQFF
many,NA,TRBV6-1,CASRIAETQYF
many,TRBD2,TRBV7-6,CASSRRTSGNEQYF
NA,NA,TRBV20-1,CSDRSGGTEASF
many,NA,TRBV28,CASSLLSGVGGYTF
NA,NA,TRBV5-1,CASSFVEGNTGELFF
many,NA,TRBV6-1,CASNGMSNGYTF
few,TRBD2,TRBV12-3/TRBV12-4,CASSFTSGSSYEQFF
many,TRBD1,TRBV27,CAGSLPLTGSVDEQFF
NA,TRBD1,TRBV9,CASSFYPGTGGIHF
once,NA,TRBV25-1,CASSEFALNQHQHF
NA,TRBD2,TRBV27,CASSLGTSGRAETQYF
NA,NA,TRBV20-1,CSAKPGGAIYEQFF
many,NA,TRBV6-1,CASSLRQTRVEQYF
NA,NA,TRBV29-1,CRVVRGAEQYF
NA,TRBD2,TRBV20-1,CSARGLAGGRSYNGQSF
NA,NA,TRBV6-1,CARSENHREVLKNIKYF
many,TRBD1,TRBV25-1,CASRDRDEQFF
once,TRBD1,TRBV12-3/TRBV12-4,CASTRTGVNYGHTF
many,TRBD1,TRBV27,CASSSRTGGGSQPQHF
many,NA,TRBV7-9,CASSLSTHNEQFF
NA,NA,TRBV28,CASRQTIQFFNRPQHF